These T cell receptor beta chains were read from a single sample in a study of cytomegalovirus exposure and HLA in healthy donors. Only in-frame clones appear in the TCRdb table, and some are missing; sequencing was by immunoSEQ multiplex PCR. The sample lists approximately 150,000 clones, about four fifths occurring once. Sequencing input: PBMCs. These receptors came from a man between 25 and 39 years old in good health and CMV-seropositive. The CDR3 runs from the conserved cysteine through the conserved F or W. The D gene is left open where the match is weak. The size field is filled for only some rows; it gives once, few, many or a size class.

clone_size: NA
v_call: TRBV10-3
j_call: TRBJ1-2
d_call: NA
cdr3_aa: CAISESGANYGYTF
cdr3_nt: TGTGCCATCAGTGAGTCGGGAGCTAACTATGGCTACACCTTC

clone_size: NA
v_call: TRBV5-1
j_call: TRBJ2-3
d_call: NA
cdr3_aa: CASSLGADRTTDTQYF
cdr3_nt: TGCGCCAGCAGCTTGGGAGCGGACCGCACCACAGATACGCAGTATTTT

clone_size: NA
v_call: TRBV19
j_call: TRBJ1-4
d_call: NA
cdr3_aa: CASSGLSGPTNEKLFF
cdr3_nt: TGTGCCAGCTCGGGACTGTCGGGACCAACTAATGAAAAACTGTTTTTT

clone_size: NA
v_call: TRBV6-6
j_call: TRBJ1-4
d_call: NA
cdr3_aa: CASCRTATSEKLFF
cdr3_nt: TGTGCCAGCTGTCGGACTGCTACTAGTGAAAAACTGTTTTTT

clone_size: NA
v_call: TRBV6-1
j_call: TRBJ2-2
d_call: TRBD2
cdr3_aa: CASSGGGASGANTGELFF
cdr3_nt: TGTGCCAGCAGTGGAGGGGGGGCTAGCGGGGCGAACACCGGGGAGCTGTTTTTT

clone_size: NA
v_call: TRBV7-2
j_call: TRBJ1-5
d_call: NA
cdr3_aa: CASSLVGGNQPQHF
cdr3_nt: TGTGCCAGCAGCTTAGTAGGAGGGAATCAGCCCCAGCATTTT

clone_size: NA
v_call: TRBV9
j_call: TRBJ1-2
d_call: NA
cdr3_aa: CASSPITWEGQVYGYTF
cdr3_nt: TGTGCCAGCAGCCCCATCACCTGGGAGGGGCAGGTATATGGCTACACCTTC

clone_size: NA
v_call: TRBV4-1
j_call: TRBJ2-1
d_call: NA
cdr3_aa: CASSRAGVSSYNEQFF
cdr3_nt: TGCGCCAGCAGCCGCGCCGGGGTAAGCTCCTACAATGAGCAGTTCTTC

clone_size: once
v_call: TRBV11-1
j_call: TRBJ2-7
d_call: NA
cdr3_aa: CASSFEEAQYF
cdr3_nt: TGTGCCAGCAGCTTTGAAGAAGCGCAGTACTTC

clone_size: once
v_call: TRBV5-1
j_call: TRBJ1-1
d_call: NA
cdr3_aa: CASSSRGTEAFF
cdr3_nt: TGCGCCAGCAGCTCCAGAGGCACTGAAGCTTTCTTT

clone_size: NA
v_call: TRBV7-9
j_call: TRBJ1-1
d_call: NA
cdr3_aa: CASSSSRGNTEAFF
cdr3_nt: TGTGCCAGCAGCTCTTCCAGGGGGAACACTGAAGCTTTCTTT

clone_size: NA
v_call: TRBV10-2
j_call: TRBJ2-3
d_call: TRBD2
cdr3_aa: CATLLGLADTQYF
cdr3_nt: TGCGCCACCCTACTTGGACTAGCAGATACGCAGTATTTT

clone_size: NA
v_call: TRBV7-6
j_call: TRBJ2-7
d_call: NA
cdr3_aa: CASSPRLRGGAYEQYF
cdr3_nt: TGTGCCAGCAGCCCCCGCTTGAGGGGGGGCGCTTACGAGCAGTACTTC

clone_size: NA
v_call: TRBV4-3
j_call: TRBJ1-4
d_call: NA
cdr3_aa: CASSQGSLRGRAEKLFF
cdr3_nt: TGCGCCAGCAGCCAAGGCTCCCTTAGGGGTAGGGCTGAAAAACTGTTTTTT

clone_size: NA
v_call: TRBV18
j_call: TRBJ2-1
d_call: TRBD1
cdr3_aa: CASSPQGQGSYNEQFF
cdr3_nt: TGTGCCAGCTCACCTCAGGGACAGGGCTCCTACAATGAGCAGTTCTTC

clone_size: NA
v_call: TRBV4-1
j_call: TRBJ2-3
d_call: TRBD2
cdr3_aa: CASSQNLIAGRKDTQYF
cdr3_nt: TGCGCCAGCAGCCAGAACCTTATAGCGGGAAGAAAAGATACGCAGTATTTT

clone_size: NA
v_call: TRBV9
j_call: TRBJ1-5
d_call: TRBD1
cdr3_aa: CASSLHPPDRGGRNQPQHF
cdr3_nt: TGTGCCAGCAGCTTACACCCCCCCGACAGGGGCGGACGCAATCAGCCCCAGCATTTT

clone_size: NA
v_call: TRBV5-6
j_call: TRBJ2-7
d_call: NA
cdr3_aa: CASSLGLEQYF
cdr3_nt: TGTGCCAGCAGCCTGGGGCTCGAGCAGTACTTC

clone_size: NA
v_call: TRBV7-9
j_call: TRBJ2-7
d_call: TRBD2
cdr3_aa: CASSFQAGSYEQYF
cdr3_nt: TGTGCCAGCAGCTTTCAAGCGGGGTCTTACGAGCAGTACTTC

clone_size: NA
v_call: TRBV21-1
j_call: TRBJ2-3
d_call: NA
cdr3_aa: CARTGTSGRAPDTQYF
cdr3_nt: TGTGCCAGGACCGGGACTAGCGGGAGGGCCCCCGATACGCAGTATTTT

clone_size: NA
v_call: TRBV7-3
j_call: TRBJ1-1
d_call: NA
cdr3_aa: CASSIAPGDPEAFF
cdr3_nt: TGTGCCAGCAGCATCGCACCGGGGGACCCTGAAGCTTTCTTT

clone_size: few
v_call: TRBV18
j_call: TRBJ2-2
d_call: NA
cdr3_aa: CASSPPSANTGELFF
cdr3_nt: TGTGCCAGCTCACCACCCTCCGCGAACACCGGGGAGCTGTTTTTT

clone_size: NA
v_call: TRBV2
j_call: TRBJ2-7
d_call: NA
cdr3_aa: CASRRQSGAYEQYF
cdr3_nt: TGTGCCAGCAGGAGACAGAGTGGGGCCTACGAGCAGTACTTC

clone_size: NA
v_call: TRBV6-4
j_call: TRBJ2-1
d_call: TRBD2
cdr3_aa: CASSELAGVDNEQFF
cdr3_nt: TGTGCCAGCAGTGAACTAGCGGGAGTGGACAATGAGCAGTTCTTC

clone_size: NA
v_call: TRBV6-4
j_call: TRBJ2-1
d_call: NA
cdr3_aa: CASSESGVPYNEQFF
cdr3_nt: TGTGCCAGCAGTGAGTCAGGGGTCCCCTACAATGAGCAGTTCTTC

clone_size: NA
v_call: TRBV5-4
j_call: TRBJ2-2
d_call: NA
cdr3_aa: CASSLGGTGELFF
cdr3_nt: TGTGCCAGCAGCTTGGGAGGCACCGGGGAGCTGTTTTTT

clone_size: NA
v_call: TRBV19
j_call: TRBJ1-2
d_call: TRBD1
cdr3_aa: CASRTTGGSNYGYTF
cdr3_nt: TGTGCCAGTAGGACTACAGGGGGGTCTAACTATGGCTACACCTTC

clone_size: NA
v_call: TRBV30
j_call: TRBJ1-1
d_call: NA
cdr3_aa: CAWSSFRVEAFF
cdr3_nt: TGTGCCTGGAGTTCTTTCAGGGTTGAGGCTTTCTTT

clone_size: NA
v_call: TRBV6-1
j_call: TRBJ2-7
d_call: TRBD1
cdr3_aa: CASRRTGDEQYF
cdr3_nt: TGTGCCAGCAGGCGGACAGGGGACGAGCAGTACTTC

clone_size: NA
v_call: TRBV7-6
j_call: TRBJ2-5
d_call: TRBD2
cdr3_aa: CASSLETGGRGETQYF
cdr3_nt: TGTGCCAGCAGCTTAGAGACGGGGGGGCGGGGGGAGACCCAGTACTTC

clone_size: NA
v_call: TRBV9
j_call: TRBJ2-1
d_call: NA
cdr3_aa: CASSVGGLFSEQFF
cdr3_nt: TGTGCCAGCAGCGTAGGAGGACTATTCAGTGAGCAGTTCTTC

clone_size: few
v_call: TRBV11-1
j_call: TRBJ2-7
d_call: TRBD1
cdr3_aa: CASSYVGDSSYEQYF
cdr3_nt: TGTGCCAGCAGCTACGTGGGGGACAGTTCCTACGAGCAGTACTTC

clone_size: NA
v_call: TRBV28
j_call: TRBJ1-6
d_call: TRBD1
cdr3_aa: CASGQGSNNSPLHF
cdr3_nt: TGTGCCAGCGGACAGGGAAGCAATAATTCACCCCTCCACTTT

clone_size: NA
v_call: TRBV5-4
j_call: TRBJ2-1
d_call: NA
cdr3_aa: CASSPGGNEQFF
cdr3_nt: TGTGCCAGCAGCCCGGGCGGGAATGAGCAGTTCTTC

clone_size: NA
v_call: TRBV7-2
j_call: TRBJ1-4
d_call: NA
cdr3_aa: CASTLTGATNEKLFF
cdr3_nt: TGTGCCAGCACCCTTACGGGGGCAACTAATGAAAAACTGTTTTTT

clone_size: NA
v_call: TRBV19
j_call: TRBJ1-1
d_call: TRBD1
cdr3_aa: CASLPGQGLFSAEAFF
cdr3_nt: TGTGCCAGTCTCCCAGGACAGGGGTTGTTTTCCGCTGAAGCTTTCTTT

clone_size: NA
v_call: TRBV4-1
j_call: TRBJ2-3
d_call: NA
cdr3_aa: CASTRGAISTDTQYF
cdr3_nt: TGCGCCAGCACACGCGGCGCCATTAGCACAGATACGCAGTATTTT

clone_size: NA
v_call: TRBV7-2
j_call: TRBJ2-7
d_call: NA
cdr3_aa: CASSFYRASYEQYF
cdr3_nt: TGTGCCAGCAGCTTTTACAGGGCCTCCTACGAGCAGTACTTC

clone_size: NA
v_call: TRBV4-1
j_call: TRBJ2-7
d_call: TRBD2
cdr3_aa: CASSLRGGGGEQYF
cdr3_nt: TGCGCCAGCAGCCTCCGGGGGGGCGGGGGCGAGCAGTACTTC

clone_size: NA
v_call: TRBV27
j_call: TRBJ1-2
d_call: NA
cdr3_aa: CASTRVGGSGYTF
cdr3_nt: TGTGCCAGCACCCGGGTGGGGGGATCTGGCTACACCTTC

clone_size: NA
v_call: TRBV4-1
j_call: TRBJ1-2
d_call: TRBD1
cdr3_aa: CASSQGSGGRDYGYTF
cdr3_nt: TGCGCCAGCAGCCAGGGGTCAGGGGGCCGGGACTATGGCTACACCTTC

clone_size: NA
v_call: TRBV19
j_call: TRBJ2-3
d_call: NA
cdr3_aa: CASSMGLDADTQYF
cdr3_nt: TGTGCCAGTAGTATGGGGCTAGACGCAGATACGCAGTATTTT

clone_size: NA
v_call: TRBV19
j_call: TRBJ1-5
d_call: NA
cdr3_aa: CASSIEGVGNQPQHF
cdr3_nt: TGTGCCAGTAGTATAGAAGGGGTGGGCAATCAGCCCCAGCATTTT

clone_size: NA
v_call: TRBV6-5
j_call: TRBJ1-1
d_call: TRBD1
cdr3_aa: CASRPAGGITEAFF
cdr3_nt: TGTGCCAGCAGACCCGCAGGGGGCATCACTGAAGCTTTCTTT

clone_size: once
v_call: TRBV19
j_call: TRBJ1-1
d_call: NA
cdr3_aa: CASRFGANTEAFF
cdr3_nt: TGTGCCAGTAGATTTGGGGCGAACACTGAAGCTTTCTTT

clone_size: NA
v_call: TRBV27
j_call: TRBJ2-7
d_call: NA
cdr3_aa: CASSLSRGDEQYF
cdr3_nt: TGTGCCAGCAGTTTATCCAGGGGGGACGAGCAGTACTTC

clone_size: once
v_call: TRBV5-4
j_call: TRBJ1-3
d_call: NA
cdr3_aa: CASSSGHFSGNTIYF
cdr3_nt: TGTGCCAGCAGCTCGGGACATTTTTCTGGAAACACCATATATTTT

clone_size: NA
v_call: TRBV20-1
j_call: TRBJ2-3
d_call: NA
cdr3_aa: CAGMRADTQYF
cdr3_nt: TGCGCCGGGATGAGAGCAGATACGCAGTATTTT